This T cell receptor (beta chain) was captured in a study of lymphopenia after photon versus proton radiotherapy. Only in-frame clones appear in the TCRdb table, and some are missing; sequencing was by immunoSEQ multiplex PCR. This table has 150,000 to 200,000 clones, 88% appearing once. V lost 4 bases, J lost 2 bases, and 12 bases lay in between. The CDR3 contains 14 residues. Germline V gives CDR1 SGHNT, CDR2 YYREEE (reference sequence). The TCR sequence derives from a man aged 45-65 years with gastric cancer. The sequencing here drew on peripheral blood, taken from a patient treated with photon-based radiotherapy. The chain recombines TRBV5-4 with TRBJ1-2; D not certain. The CDR3 is CASSPGGSNYGYTF. The DNA of the CDR3 is TGTGCCAGCAGCCCTGGAGGATCCAACTATGGCTACACCTTC.